These 18 T cell receptor beta chains were sequenced from one sample in a study of graft-versus-host responses after intestinal transplantation. Sequenced by immunoSEQ multiplex PCR; TCRdb stores in-frame clones only, minus some. The sample lists some 39,000 clones, roughly 95% occurring once. Antigens for these TCRs are unknown. Sequenced here: unstimulated CD8+ T cells sorted from spleen or lymph node cells, sampled before transplant. Receptors were obtained from a human donor who was the organ donor for an intestinal transplant.

The chain has TRBV7-9 and TRBJ1-5, with no clear D. The CDR3 is 17 amino acids. Per the germline V gene, CDR1 is SEHNR and CDR2 is FQNEAQ (reference sequence). V was shortened by 2 bases and J by 3 bases, with 17 bases between the two germline ends. CDR3 protein: CASSLSRFDAPNQPQHF. CDR3 bases: TGTGCCAGCAGCTTAAGTCGGTTTGACGCACCCAATCAGCCCCAGCATTTT.

This sequence joins TRBV30 and TRBJ2-3; TRBD2 agrees at 9 bases. V was clipped by 0 bases and J by 2 bases; unmatched bases: 6. The CDR3 totals 16 residues. Germline V lookup: CDR1 GTSNPN, CDR2 SVGIG (reference sequence). The CDR3 coding sequence is TGTGCCTGGAGTGTAATAGCGGGGGACCCCACAGATACGCAGTATTTT. Protein product: CAWSVIAGDPTDTQYF.

This rearrangement joins TRBV11-1 to TRBJ2-3, with D tentatively TRBD1 or TRBD2 (6 bases each). Trimming cost V 4 bases and J 5 bases, with 13 bases left between them. This CDR3 spans 14 amino acids. Germline-derived CDR1 and CDR2 are SGHAT and FQDESV (reference sequence). The CDR3 DNA sequence: TGTGCCAGCAGCTCTGGGGGGCTCTTAGATACGCAGTATTTT. This gives the protein CASSSGGLLDTQYF.

This chain uses TRBV15 with TRBJ1-1, with a possible D match to TRBD1 (5 bases). The V gene's germline CDR1 is LNHNV and CDR2 YYDKDF (reference sequence). V dropped 0 bases and J dropped 6 bases, with 23 bases sitting between them. CDR3 length: 18 amino acids. The CDR3 bases are TGTGCCACCAGCAGAGATCCTATGAGAGGAGGGGTGGGGGCTGAAGCTTTCTTT. It translates to CATSRDPMRGGVGAEAFF.

In its sample, this clone was seen once. The gene calls are TRBV27 and TRBJ2-3, with TRBD2 identical over 11 bases. V was clipped by 7 bases and J by 5 bases; unmatched bases: 5. This CDR3 has 14 residues. In germline, CDR1 is MNHEY, CDR2 SMNVEV (reference sequence). CDR3 DNA: TGTGCCAGCAAAATAGCGGGGGGGATAGATACGCAGTATTTT. It translates to CASKIAGGIDTQYF.

The chain links TRBV5-1 to TRBJ2-1; TRBD2 matches 10 bases. With 2 bases clipped from V and 4 bases from J, the junction kept 6 bases outside the gene matches. There are 16 residues in the CDR3. Germline V CDR1 and CDR2: SGHRS, YFSETQ. The CDR3 loop reads CASSLIAGGPYNEQFF. The DNA of the CDR3 is TGCGCCAGCAGCTTAATAGCGGGGGGACCATACAATGAGCAGTTCTTC.

V and J are TRBV13 and TRBJ2-3; TRBD2 aligns across 9 bases. Germline loops: CDR1 PRHDT, CDR2 FYEKMQ (reference sequence). V was pared by 2 bases and J by 0 bases, with 6 bases of the junction left unmatched. This CDR3 is 17 amino acids long. The CDR3 sequence: CASSLSWRGGSTDTQYF. The CDR3 nucleotides read TGTGCCAGCAGCTTATCCTGGCGGGGGGGCAGCACAGATACGCAGTATTTT.

The CDR3 nucleotides are TGTGCCAGCGGTCAGGGGTGGGTAGATGGCTACACCTTC. Amino acids: CASGQGWVDGYTF. The chain joins TRBV6-5 to TRBJ1-2, with a possible D match to TRBD1 (6 bases). V shed 8 bases and J shed 6 bases, with 16 bases lying between them. CDR1 and CDR2 from the germline V gene are MNHEY and SVGAGI. This CDR3 is built from 13 residues.

This sequence joins TRBV5-1 and TRBJ1-5; 12 nucleotides agree with TRBD1. J lost 1 base, V lost 4 bases, and 9 bases had no gene match. This CDR3 has 18 residues. CDR1 SGHRS and CDR2 YFSETQ come from the germline V gene. In DNA form, the CDR3 reads TGCGCCAGCAGCCGGACCGGGACAGGGGGCTTCAGCAATCAGCCCCAGCATTTT. It specifies CASSRTGTGGFSNQPQHF.

The rearrangement uses TRBV13 and TRBJ2-7; D remains unclear. The V and J ends lost 5 bases and 0 bases respectively, with 2 bases between them. From germline, CDR1 is PRHDT and CDR2 FYEKMQ (reference sequence). This CDR3 is built from 11 residues. The CDR3 here is CASSDSYEQYF. CDR3 bases: TGTGCCAGCAGCGACTCCTACGAGCAGTACTTC.

This clone was seen once. The chain recombines TRBV9 with TRBJ2-1, with TRBD2 identical over 11 bases. The V segment lost 4 bases and the J segment 4 bases; nucleotides outside the gene matches: 4. Germline V CDR1 and CDR2: SGDLS, YYNGEE. The CDR3 is 15 residues long. For the CDR3, the DNA is TGTGCCAGCAGCCTTAGCGGGGGGGTTTACAATGAGCAGTTCTTC. Translating it yields CASSLSGGVYNEQFF.

This clone was picked up one time. CDR3 coding DNA: TGTGCCAGCAGTTTTACAGGGGACGGAAACACCATATATTTT. It codes for CASSFTGDGNTIYF. The chain links TRBV27 to TRBJ1-3, with TRBD1 matching 7 bases. CDR1 is MNHEY, CDR2 SMNVEV, per germline (reference sequence). J was trimmed by 4 bases and V by 3 bases; bases with no gene match: 3. The CDR3 spans 14 residues.

This clone was detected only a few times. The junction departs from germline at one end; a sequencing error may be responsible. J is TRBJ1-3 and V is TRBV18; no clear D. There are 15 residues in the CDR3. CDR1 is KGHSH, CDR2 LQKENI, per germline. This chain's CDR3 is CASPPQTGSGNTIYF. The CDR3 nucleotides read TGTGCCAGCCCACCCCAGACTGGTTCTGGAAACACCATATATTTT.

The chain recombines TRBV4-1 with TRBJ1-1, with 9 bases that match TRBD1. Germline loops: CDR1 MGHRA, CDR2 YSYEKL. The CDR3 is 14 amino acids. After removal of 4 bases from V and 5 bases from J, the junction contained 5 bases not matched to a gene. CDR3 sequence reads: CASSPVGQGTEAFF. The CDR3 nucleotides are TGCGCCAGCAGCCCCGTGGGACAGGGTACTGAAGCTTTCTTT.

The rearrangement links TRBV4-1 to TRBJ1-1, with a weak D call TRBD1 (6 bases). With 1 base removed from V and 0 bases from J, the gap between germline ends came to 9 bases. The CDR3 is 15 amino acids. Germline CDR1 and CDR2: MGHRA and YSYEKL. As DNA, the CDR3 is TGCGCCAGCAGCCAAGGCAGGGGAATGAACACTGAAGCTTTCTTT. Encoded protein: CASSQGRGMNTEAFF.

Worth noting for this clone: Relative to the germline gene, one junction end is altered; a read error may explain this. V and J are TRBV11-2 and TRBJ1-2; D might be TRBD1 (5 bases). The germline V gene has CDR1 SGHAT and CDR2 FQNNGV. The CDR3 runs to 15 residues. The CDR3 is CVSSLGWGSLYGYTF. CDR3 DNA sequence: TGTGTCAGCAGCTTAGGTTGGGGCTCTCTCTATGGCTACACCTTC.

J is TRBJ1-6 and V is TRBV6-1; D may be TRBD1 (5 bases). The CDR3 contains 13 residues. Germline CDR1 and CDR2: MNHNS and SASEGT. The germline V and J ends were trimmed by 6 bases and 7 bases, with 10 bases remaining between them. CDR3 sequence (DNA): TGTGCCAGCAGAGGGGTTGGGAATTCACCCCTCCACTTT. This encodes CASRGVGNSPLHF.

The chain links TRBV7-9 to TRBJ2-3; the D gene is possibly TRBD1 (6 bases). The length of the CDR3 is 17 residues. Trimming took 5 bases from V and 0 from J, leaving 18 bases between them. Germline assignment: CDR1 SEHNR and CDR2 FQNEAQ (reference sequence). CDR3 sequence: CASSGISRTDSTDTQYF. CDR3 in DNA: TGTGCCAGCAGCGGCATCTCGAGGACAGATAGCACAGATACGCAGTATTTT.